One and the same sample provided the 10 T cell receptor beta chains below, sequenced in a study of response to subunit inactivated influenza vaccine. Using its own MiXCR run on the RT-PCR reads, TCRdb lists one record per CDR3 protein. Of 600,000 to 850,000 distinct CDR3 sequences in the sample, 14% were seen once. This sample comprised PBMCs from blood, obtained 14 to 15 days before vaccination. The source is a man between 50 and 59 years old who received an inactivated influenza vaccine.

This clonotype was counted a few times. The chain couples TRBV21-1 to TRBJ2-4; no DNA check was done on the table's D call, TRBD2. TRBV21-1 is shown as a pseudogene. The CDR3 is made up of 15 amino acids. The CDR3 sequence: CASSTIAVAKNIQYF. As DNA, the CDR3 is TGTGCCAGCAGTACGATAGCGGTAGCCAAAAACATTCAGTACTTC.

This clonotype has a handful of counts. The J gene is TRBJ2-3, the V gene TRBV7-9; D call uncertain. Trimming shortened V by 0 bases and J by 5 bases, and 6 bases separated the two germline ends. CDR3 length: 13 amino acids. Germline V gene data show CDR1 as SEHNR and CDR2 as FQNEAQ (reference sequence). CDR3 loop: CASSLAVEDTQYF. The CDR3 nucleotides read TGTGCCAGCAGCTTAGCGGTGGAAGATACGCAGTATTTT.

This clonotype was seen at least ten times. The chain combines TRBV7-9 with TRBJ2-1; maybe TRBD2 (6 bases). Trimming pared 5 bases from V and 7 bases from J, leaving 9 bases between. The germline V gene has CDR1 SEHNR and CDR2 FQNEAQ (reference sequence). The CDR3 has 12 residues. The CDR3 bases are TGTGCCAGCAGCCGGGACTTTAATGAGCAGTTCTTC. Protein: CASSRDFNEQFF.

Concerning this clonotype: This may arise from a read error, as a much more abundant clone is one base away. The CDR3 sequence is CSVTTNDRGSYEQYF. CDR3 coding DNA: TGCAGTGTTACAACTAACGATCGGGGATCCTACGAGCAGTACTTC. The genes are TRBV20-1 and TRBJ2-7; perhaps TRBD2 as D (5 bases). The CDR3 has 15 residues. From germline, CDR1 is DFQATT and CDR2 SNEGSKA (reference sequence). V lost 7 bases to trimming and J lost 1 base, with 20 bases between them.

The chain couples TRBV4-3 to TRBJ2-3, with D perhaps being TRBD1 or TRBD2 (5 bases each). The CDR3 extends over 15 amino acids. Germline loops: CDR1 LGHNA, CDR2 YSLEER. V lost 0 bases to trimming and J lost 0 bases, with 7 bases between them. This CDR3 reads CASSQEGESTDTQYF. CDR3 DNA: TGCGCCAGCAGCCAAGAAGGGGAGAGCACAGATACGCAGTATTTT.

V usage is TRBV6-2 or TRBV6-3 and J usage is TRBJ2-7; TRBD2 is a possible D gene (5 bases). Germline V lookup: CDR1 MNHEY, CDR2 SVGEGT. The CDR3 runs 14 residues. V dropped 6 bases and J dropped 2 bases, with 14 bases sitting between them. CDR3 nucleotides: TGTGCCAGCAGCCTCTTATGGGGAGCCTACGAGCAGTACTTC. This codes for CASSLLWGAYEQYF.

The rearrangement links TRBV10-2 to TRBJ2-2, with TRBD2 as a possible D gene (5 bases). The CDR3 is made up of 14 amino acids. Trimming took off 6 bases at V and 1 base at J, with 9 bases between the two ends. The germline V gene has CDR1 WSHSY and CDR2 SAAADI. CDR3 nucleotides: TGCGCCAGCAGCGGACTGGTGAACACCGGGGAGCTGTTTTTT. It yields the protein CASSGLVNTGELFF.

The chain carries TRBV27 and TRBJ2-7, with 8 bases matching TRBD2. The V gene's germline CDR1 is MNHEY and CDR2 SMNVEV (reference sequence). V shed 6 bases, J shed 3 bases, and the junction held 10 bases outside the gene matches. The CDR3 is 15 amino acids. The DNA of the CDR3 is TGTGCCAGCAGGGGGCTCGGGACTAGAGACTACGAGCAGTACTTC. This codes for CASRGLGTRDYEQYF.

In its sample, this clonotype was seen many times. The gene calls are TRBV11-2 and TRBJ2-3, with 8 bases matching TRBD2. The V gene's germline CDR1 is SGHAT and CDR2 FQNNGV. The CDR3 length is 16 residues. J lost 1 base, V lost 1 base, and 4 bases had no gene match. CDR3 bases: TGTGCCAGCAGCTTAGGAGGTAGCGGGGGCACAGATACGCAGTATTTT. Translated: CASSLGGSGGTDTQYF.

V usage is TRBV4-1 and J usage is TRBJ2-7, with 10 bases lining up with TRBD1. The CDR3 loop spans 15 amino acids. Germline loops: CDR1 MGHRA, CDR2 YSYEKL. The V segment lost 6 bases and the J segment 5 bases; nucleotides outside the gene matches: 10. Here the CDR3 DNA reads TGCGCCAGCAGTCGGACAGGGGGAAGTATTGACGAGCAGTACTTC. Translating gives CASSRTGGSIDEQYF.